This TCR beta chain was sequenced during a study of blood T cell repertoires in COVID-19. On this clone itself: One junction end disagrees with the germline gene, perhaps due to a read error.

In germline, CDR1 is SGHRS, CDR2 YFSETQ. This CDR3 is built from 13 residues. Profiled with immunoSEQ multiplex PCR; TCRdb holds only in-frame clones, not every one. The profile covers 70,000 or so clones, with about 89% appearing a single time and 0.55% to 0.75% taken by the ten largest. V is TRBV5-1 and J is TRBJ2-5; D perhaps matches TRBD1 (5 bases). This sequence was found in a man in his 60s with acute or convalescent COVID-19. Material: peripheral blood. For the CDR3, the DNA is TGCGCCACCAGCATCGGAGCAGGGGAGACCCAGTACTTC. This gives the protein CATSIGAGETQYF.